A single sample is the source of the 26 T cell receptor beta chains below, sequenced in a study of shared clonotypes between healthy human individuals. Profiled with immunoSEQ multiplex PCR; TCRdb holds only in-frame clones, not every one. The sample carries roughly 850,000 clones, just over 95% recorded once. Naive-designated CD8 cells lacked CD45RO, were positively enriched for CCR7, and omitted terminally differentiated effector memory CD45RA+ cells. The sample consisted of naive CD8+ T cells sorted from blood. All receptors come from a man younger than 40 in good health.

This clone occurred once. The chain combines TRBV18 with TRBJ2-1; no firm D call. Germline CDR1 and CDR2: KGHSH and LQKENI. This CDR3 has 16 amino acids. The V gene lost 3 bases and the J gene lost 8 bases, with 20 bases spanning the gap. The CDR3 region is CASSPRSPARIDEQFF. The CDR3 DNA reads as TGTGCCAGCTCACCGCGGTCCCCGGCCCGAATAGATGAGCAGTTCTTC.

The chain recombines TRBV4-2 with TRBJ2-3, with D unclear. The germline CDR1 and CDR2 sequences are LGHNA and YNFKEQ. The V end was cut by 0 bases, the J end by 6 bases, with 16 bases between. CDR3 length: 16 residues. The CDR3 loop is CASSQDSSTLGDTQYF. CDR3 DNA sequence: TGTGCCAGCAGCCAAGATTCGTCTACTCTAGGGGATACGCAGTATTTT.

The chain couples TRBV6-1 to TRBJ1-4; the D gene is possibly TRBD1 (5 bases). V was clipped by 3 bases and J by 3 bases, with 11 bases between them. Germline V gene data show CDR1 as MNHNS and CDR2 as SASEGT. The CDR3 extends over 15 amino acids. CDR3 in amino acids: CASSEVGVPNEKLFF. DNA of the CDR3: TGTGCCAGCAGTGAGGTGGGGGTCCCTAATGAAAAACTGTTTTTT.

This sequence joins TRBV7-2 and TRBJ2-3; D call uncertain. Trimming stripped 1 base from V and 0 bases from J, with 8 bases between. This CDR3 is built from 15 residues. Germline CDR1 reads SGHTA; CDR2 reads FQGNSA. CDR3 nucleotides: TGTGCCAGCAGCTTAGGGCATACTAGCACAGATACGCAGTATTTT. Translating it yields CASSLGHTSTDTQYF.

As DNA, the CDR3 is TGCAGCGTTCCGCCGGGACTAGGCACCGGGGAGCTGTTTTTT. Translating it yields CSVPPGLGTGELFF. The rearrangement links TRBV29-1 to TRBJ2-2, with 8 nucleotides matching TRBD2. The length of the CDR3 is 14 residues. Germline CDR1 SQVTM, CDR2 ANQGSEA. The V and J ends lost 5 bases and 4 bases, in that order; junction bases with no gene match: 6.

This sequence joins TRBV6-6 and TRBJ2-2; D ambiguous. CDR1 and CDR2 (germline): MNHNY, SVGAGI (reference sequence). The V and J ends lost 2 bases and 6 bases respectively, with 10 bases between them. This CDR3 comprises 14 residues. In DNA form, the CDR3 reads TGTGCCAGCAGTTACGCTGCCATATCCGGGGAGCTGTTTTTT. It translates to CASSYAAISGELFF.

The rearrangement links TRBV27 to TRBJ1-1; 7 nucleotides match TRBD1. CDR3 length equals 14 residues. J was trimmed by 5 bases and V by 3 bases; bases with no gene match: 6. Germline values: CDR1 MNHEY, CDR2 SMNVEV (reference sequence). The CDR3, as DNA: TGTGCCAGCAGTTTGAGGGGGCTAAGAACTGAAGCTTTCTTT. Residues: CASSLRGLRTEAFF.

The chain recombines TRBV5-6 with TRBJ2-2; D is uncertain. Germline lookup yields CDR1 SGHDT and CDR2 YYEEEE. With 4 bases removed from V and 9 bases from J, the gap between germline ends came to 7 bases. This CDR3 region has 11 residues. The DNA of the CDR3 is TGTGCCAGCAGCCGTTCCCGGGAGCTGTTTTTT. It encodes CASSRSRELFF.

The gene calls are TRBV27 and TRBJ2-3; D is unresolved. The CDR3 runs to 16 residues. The germline V gene has CDR1 MNHEY and CDR2 SMNVEV (reference sequence). V was cut by 4 bases and J by 0 bases, with 14 bases left in between. CDR3 in amino acids: CASSSPQADSTDTQYF. As DNA, the CDR3 is TGTGCCAGCAGTTCCCCCCAGGCGGATAGCACAGATACGCAGTATTTT.

J is TRBJ1-1 and V is TRBV29-1, with a possible D match to TRBD1 (5 bases). The CDR3 has 13 amino acids. The V end lost 6 bases, the J end lost 0 bases, and 11 bases lay between the germline ends. Germline V gives CDR1 SQVTM, CDR2 ANQGSEA. The CDR3 sequence is CSVLDSMNTEAFF. The DNA of the CDR3 is TGCAGCGTGCTCGACAGTATGAACACTGAAGCTTTCTTT.

The rearrangement joins TRBV15 to TRBJ2-5; D might be TRBD2 (5 bases). Germline V gives CDR1 LNHNV, CDR2 YYDKDF (reference sequence). This CDR3 spans 13 amino acids. V dropped 5 bases and J dropped 3 bases, with 10 bases sitting between them. The CDR3, as DNA: TGTGCCACCAGCGGAGCGGTAAAAGAGACCCAGTACTTC. Amino acid sequence: CATSGAVKETQYF.

In this sample, this clone turned up once. The chain joins TRBV11-2 to TRBJ2-1; 9 bases agree with TRBD2. Germline-derived CDR1 and CDR2 are SGHAT and FQNNGV. The CDR3 consists of 15 residues. V shed 0 bases and J 8 bases; nucleotides not matched to a gene: 5. CDR3 residues: CASSLEAGGAYEQFF. CDR3 nucleotides: TGTGCCAGCAGCTTAGAGGCGGGAGGGGCGTATGAGCAGTTCTTC.

J is TRBJ2-6 and V is TRBV2, with D possibly being TRBD1 (6 bases). Germline V lookup: CDR1 SNHLY, CDR2 FYNNEI. This CDR3 contains 16 residues. The V end lost 4 bases, the J end lost 3 bases, and 13 bases lay between the germline ends. The CDR3 sequence: CASSAPGDHGANVLTF. In DNA, the CDR3 is TGTGCCAGCAGTGCCCCAGGGGACCATGGGGCCAACGTCCTGACTTTC.

This clone was found once. The V and J genes are TRBV4-1 and TRBJ2-3; D is perhaps TRBD2 (6 bases). The CDR3 covers 15 residues. In germline, CDR1 is MGHRA, CDR2 YSYEKL. Deletions cut 1 base from V and 10 bases from J, with 18 bases between. The CDR3, as DNA: TGCGCCAGCAGCCAAGTGGGACTTATGCCGGGGTCGCAGTATTTT. It encodes CASSQVGLMPGSQYF.

This chain links TRBV7-6 with TRBJ2-3; D uncertain. The CDR3 is 13 residues long. From germline, CDR1 is SGHVS and CDR2 FNYEAQ. V was trimmed by 5 bases and J by 3 bases, leaving 9 bases between them. The CDR3 loop reads CASSAEATDTQYF. The CDR3 nucleotides read TGTGCCAGCAGCGCTGAGGCTACAGATACGCAGTATTTT.

As to this clone: Other DNA sequences of this sample code for an identical CDR3. The chain combines TRBV7-9 with TRBJ1-2, with D uncertain. Germline-derived CDR1 and CDR2 are SEHNR and FQNEAQ (reference sequence). The ends were cut back, 5 bases at V and 6 bases at J, with 7 bases in the middle. There are 11 residues in the CDR3. The CDR3 sequence: CASSLRDGYTF. CDR3 DNA: TGTGCCAGCAGCCTCAGAGATGGCTACACCTTC.

This clone was seen a single time. The V gene is TRBV27, the J gene TRBJ2-1; 8 nucleotides align to TRBD1. Germline assignment: CDR1 MNHEY and CDR2 SMNVEV (reference sequence). The V segment lost 3 bases and the J segment 4 bases; nucleotides outside the gene matches: 5. The CDR3 consists of 15 residues. CDR3 in amino acids: CASSFRRGLYNEQFF. In DNA form, the CDR3 reads TGTGCCAGCAGTTTTCGCAGGGGGCTTTACAATGAGCAGTTCTTC.

This sequence joins TRBV13 and TRBJ2-1; 11 bases are shared with TRBD2. Per the germline V gene, CDR1 is PRHDT and CDR2 is FYEKMQ (reference sequence). The CDR3 is made up of 18 amino acids. V trimming: 3 bases; J trimming: 0 bases; junction bases outside the gene matches: 7. DNA for the CDR3: TGTGCCAGCAGCTTGACTAGCGGGAAGGTCGGCTCCTACAATGAGCAGTTCTTC. Translated: CASSLTSGKVGSYNEQFF.

V is TRBV9 and J is TRBJ2-7; perhaps TRBD2 as D (6 bases). Germline lookup yields CDR1 SGDLS and CDR2 YYNGEE. The CDR3 loop spans 12 amino acids. The V and J ends lost 4 bases and 5 bases respectively, with 10 bases between them. DNA for the CDR3: TGTGCCAGCAGCTACGGCGGGGACGAGCAGTACTTC. Translated: CASSYGGDEQYF.

The chain couples TRBV5-6 to TRBJ2-7; D remains ambiguous. The CDR3 loop spans 13 amino acids. The V gene's germline CDR1 is SGHDT and CDR2 YYEEEE. V shed 2 bases and J shed 2 bases, with 8 bases lying between them. CDR3 sequence (DNA): TGTGCCAGCAGCTTAAAGCCTACCTACGAGCAGTACTTC. Protein product: CASSLKPTYEQYF.

The V and J genes are TRBV13 and TRBJ2-5, with 12 bases fitting TRBD2. Germline-derived CDR1 and CDR2 are PRHDT and FYEKMQ (reference sequence). V trimming: 4 bases; J trimming: 3 bases; junction bases outside the gene matches: 6. The CDR3 has 16 amino acids. The CDR3, as DNA: TGTGCCAGCAGCTCTCGGACTAGCGGGATGGAAGAGACCCAGTACTTC. Protein product: CASSSRTSGMEETQYF.

The chain links TRBV28 to TRBJ1-1, with TRBD1 identical over 8 bases. The CDR3 loop spans 12 amino acids. Germline CDR1 and CDR2: MDHEN and SYDVKM. The junction had 10 bases not matched to a gene; V was cut back by 6 bases and J by 13 bases. CDR3 in amino acids: CASRVGQGVGFF. In DNA form, the CDR3 reads TGTGCCAGCAGAGTAGGACAGGGAGTGGGTTTCTTT.

The chain employs TRBV27 and TRBJ2-1, with D possibly being TRBD1 (6 bases). Trimming pared 5 bases from V and 5 bases from J, leaving 13 bases between. Germline assignment: CDR1 MNHEY and CDR2 SMNVEV (reference sequence). This CDR3 region has 14 residues. Here the CDR3 DNA reads TGTGCCAGCAGTATTCAGGGGCTCCACAATGAGCAGTTCTTC. It specifies CASSIQGLHNEQFF.

In regard to this clone: This sample includes further DNA sequences coding for the same CDR3. This chain links TRBV7-6 with TRBJ2-7; maybe TRBD2 (6 bases). The CDR3 has 14 amino acids. Deletions cut 5 bases from V and 2 bases from J, with 13 bases between. The germline V gene encodes CDR1 SGHVS and CDR2 FNYEAQ. CDR3 loop: CASSPGTGPYEQYF. The CDR3 DNA reads TGTGCCAGCAGCCCCGGGACTGGACCCTACGAGCAGTACTTC.

The V and J genes are TRBV7-8 and TRBJ2-3, with 9 bases identical to TRBD2. Trimming cost V 5 bases and J 3 bases; bases outside gene matches: 9. The CDR3 runs 16 residues. CDR1 is SGHVS, CDR2 FQNEAQ, per germline. CDR3 sequence reads: CASSPDGAGGTDTQYF. The CDR3 DNA is TGTGCCAGCAGCCCCGACGGGGCGGGAGGGACAGATACGCAGTATTTT.

The CDR3: CASSHSGSSYEQYF. CDR3 DNA sequence: TGTGCCAGCAGCCATTCAGGCAGTTCCTACGAGCAGTACTTC. V gene TRBV7-9 combines with J gene TRBJ2-7; D is unresolved. Trimming removed 5 bases from V and 1 base from J, with 12 bases in between. Germline V gives CDR1 SEHNR, CDR2 FQNEAQ (reference sequence). The CDR3 runs to 14 residues.